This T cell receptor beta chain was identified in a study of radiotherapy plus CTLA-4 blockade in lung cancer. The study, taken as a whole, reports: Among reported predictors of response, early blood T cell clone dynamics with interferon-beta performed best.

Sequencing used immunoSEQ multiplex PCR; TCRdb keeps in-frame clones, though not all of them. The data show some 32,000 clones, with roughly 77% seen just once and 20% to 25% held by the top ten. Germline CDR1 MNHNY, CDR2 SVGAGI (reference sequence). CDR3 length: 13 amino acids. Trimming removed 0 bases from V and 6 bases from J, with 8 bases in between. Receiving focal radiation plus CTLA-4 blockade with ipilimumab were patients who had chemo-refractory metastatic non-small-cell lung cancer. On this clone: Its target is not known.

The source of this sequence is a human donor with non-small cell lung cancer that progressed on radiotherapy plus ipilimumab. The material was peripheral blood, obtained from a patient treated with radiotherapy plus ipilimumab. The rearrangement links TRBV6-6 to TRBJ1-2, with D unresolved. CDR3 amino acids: CASSYSMRDGYTF. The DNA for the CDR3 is TGTGCCAGCAGTTACTCGATGCGCGATGGCTACACCTTC.